Shown below are 14 T cell receptor beta chains from a single sample sequenced in a study of cytomegalovirus exposure and HLA in healthy donors. PCR used 60 Vbeta primers and 13 Jbeta primers. This table comes from immunoSEQ multiplex PCR, and its TCRdb copy is limited to in-frame clones, with some not included. The table has 150,000 to 170,000 clones, 80% seen once. Sequenced sample: PBMCs. All receptors come from a woman aged 40 to 50 in good health and CMV-seropositive.

The J gene is TRBJ1-5, the V gene TRBV19; 9 nucleotides agree with TRBD1. There are 15 residues in the CDR3. Trimming removed 7 bases from V and 1 base from J; junction bases left unmatched: 5. CDR1 and CDR2 from the germline V gene are LNHDA and SQIVND (reference sequence). The CDR3 reads CASNGQGTSNQPQHF. Written as DNA, the CDR3 is TGTGCCAGTAACGGACAGGGGACGAGCAATCAGCCCCAGCATTTT.

The chain carries TRBV6-1 and TRBJ1-1; a possible D gene is TRBD1 (6 bases). The CDR3 extends over 17 amino acids. V was shortened by 0 bases and J by 4 bases, with 18 bases between the two germline ends. Per the germline V gene, CDR1 is MNHNS and CDR2 is SASEGT. CDR3 in DNA: TGTGCCAGCAGTGAAGCGCTTCTCCCAGGGGCGGCCACTGAAGCTTTCTTT. Its translation is CASSEALLPGAATEAFF.

This chain connects TRBV10-2 to TRBJ2-6, with 8 bases matching TRBD1. This CDR3 is 16 amino acids long. The ends lost 3 bases at V and 2 bases at J; junction bases unmatched: 3. Germline V gene data show CDR1 as WSHSY and CDR2 as SAAADI. The CDR3 DNA reads as TGCGCCAGCAGTGAAGGACAGGGAGCTGGGGCCAACGTCCTGACTTTC. Amino acid sequence: CASSEGQGAGANVLTF.

CDR3 coding DNA: TGTGCCTGGAGTGCATATATCTTAACAGGGGACTATGGCTACACCTTC. As protein: CAWSAYILTGDYGYTF. The rearrangement uses TRBV30 and TRBJ1-2; TRBD1 aligns across 7 bases. The CDR3 is made up of 16 amino acids. The V and J ends lost 1 base and 3 bases, in that order; junction bases with no gene match: 11. Germline CDR1 reads GTSNPN; CDR2 reads SVGIG (reference sequence). Looking up the rest from reference TRBV30 and TRBJ1-2 gives the full variable domain: SQTIHQWPATLVQPVGSPLSLECTVEGTSNPNLYWYRQAAGRGLQLLFYSVGIGQISSEVPQNLSASRPQDRQFILSSKKLLLSDSGFYLCAWSAYILTGDYGYTFGSGTRLTVV.

This chain connects TRBV19 to TRBJ2-1, with D perhaps matching TRBD2 (5 bases). Deletions cut 5 bases from V and 0 bases from J, with 14 bases between. Germline CDR1 and CDR2: LNHDA and SQIVND (reference sequence). The CDR3 is 16 amino acids. CDR3 coding DNA: TGTGCCAGTAGTCCCCGGACTGGTAGCTCCTACAATGAGCAGTTCTTC. It specifies CASSPRTGSSYNEQFF. Together with reference TRBV19 and TRBJ2-1, the CDR3 gives the full variable domain: DGGITQSPKYLFRKEGQNVTLSCEQNLNHDAMYWYRQDPGQGLRLIYYSQIVNDFQKGDIAEGYSVSREKKESFPLTVTSAQKNPTAFYLCASSPRTGSSYNEQFFGPGTRLTVL.

This clone turned up a few times. The rearrangement uses TRBV7-9 and TRBJ2-3; D is possibly TRBD1 (5 bases). The CDR3 is made up of 13 amino acids. Germline assignment: CDR1 SEHNR and CDR2 FQNEAQ (reference sequence). Trimming removed 6 bases at V and 10 bases at J, with 17 bases between. The CDR3 is CASRTKGHGSQYF. CDR3 nucleotide sequence: TGTGCCAGCAGAACAAAAGGACACGGATCGCAGTATTTT.

V usage is TRBV19 and J usage is TRBJ1-1; weak D call: TRBD1 (5 bases). This CDR3 is built from 13 residues. V lost 4 bases and J lost 3, with 9 bases in between. Germline CDR1 reads LNHDA; CDR2 reads SQIVND (reference sequence). The CDR3 reads CASSNRRDTEAFF. The CDR3, as DNA: TGTGCCAGTAGTAATCGCAGGGACACTGAAGCTTTCTTT.

This clone was counted only a few times. J is TRBJ2-3 and V is TRBV2, with 12 bases fitting TRBD1. The V segment lost 1 base and the J segment 3 bases; nucleotides outside the gene matches: 8. This CDR3 is 18 amino acids long. CDR1 SNHLY and CDR2 FYNNEI come from the germline V gene. The CDR3: CASSEDGTGGFGTDTQYF. The CDR3, as DNA: TGTGCCAGCAGTGAAGACGGGACAGGGGGCTTCGGGACAGATACGCAGTATTTT.

The V gene is TRBV6-5, the J gene TRBJ2-7; 8 bases map to TRBD2. The CDR3 extends over 12 amino acids. V trimming: 1 base; J trimming: 9 bases; junction bases outside the gene matches: 2. Per germline, CDR1 MNHEY and CDR2 SVGAGI. The CDR3 DNA reads TGTGCCAGCAGTTACTACGGGGGGGTGCAGTACTTC. The encoded protein is CASSYYGGVQYF.

The gene calls are TRBV19 and TRBJ2-7; TRBD1 is a possible D gene (6 bases). V gave up 1 base and J gave up 1 base, with 11 bases separating them. The CDR3 runs 15 residues. Looked up from germline, CDR1 is LNHDA and CDR2 is SQIVND (reference sequence). The CDR3 loop is CASSIAPGASYEQYF. The DNA of the CDR3 is TGTGCCAGTAGTATAGCCCCAGGGGCATCCTACGAGCAGTACTTC.

The CDR3 loop reads CASSSLTETGTYEQYF. In nucleotides, the CDR3 is TGTGCCAGCAGCTCGTTGACAGAAACCGGTACCTACGAGCAGTACTTC. The J gene is TRBJ2-7, the V gene TRBV5-6, with D possibly matching TRBD1 (5 bases). In germline, CDR1 is SGHDT, CDR2 YYEEEE. The V and J ends lost 3 bases and 2 bases respectively, with 18 bases between them. The CDR3 runs 16 residues.

The chain employs TRBV7-6 and TRBJ1-1; D not certain. V gave up 3 bases and J gave up 0 bases, with 8 bases separating them. The CDR3 runs to 14 residues. Germline V lookup: CDR1 SGHVS, CDR2 FNYEAQ. CDR3 sequence (DNA): TGTGCCAGCAGCTTTAGAGGGATGAACACTGAAGCTTTCTTT. It specifies CASSFRGMNTEAFF.

V usage is TRBV19 and J usage is TRBJ1-5; no reliable D call. Trimming took 5 bases from V and 3 from J, leaving 17 bases between them. The CDR3 has 16 residues. The germline V gene has CDR1 LNHDA and CDR2 SQIVND (reference sequence). CDR3 loop: CASSPSHYSNNQPQHF. CDR3 bases: TGTGCCAGTAGTCCCTCTCATTACAGCAACAATCAGCCCCAGCATTTT.

The rearrangement joins TRBV27 to TRBJ2-1; TRBD2 is a possible D gene (5 bases). CDR1 is MNHEY, CDR2 SMNVEV, per germline (reference sequence). This CDR3 spans 17 amino acids. The V gene lost 6 bases and the J gene lost 0 bases, with 18 bases spanning the gap. CDR3 loop: CASSLAGFSSSYNEQFF. The CDR3 DNA reads TGTGCCAGCAGCCTAGCAGGATTCTCAAGCTCCTACAATGAGCAGTTCTTC.